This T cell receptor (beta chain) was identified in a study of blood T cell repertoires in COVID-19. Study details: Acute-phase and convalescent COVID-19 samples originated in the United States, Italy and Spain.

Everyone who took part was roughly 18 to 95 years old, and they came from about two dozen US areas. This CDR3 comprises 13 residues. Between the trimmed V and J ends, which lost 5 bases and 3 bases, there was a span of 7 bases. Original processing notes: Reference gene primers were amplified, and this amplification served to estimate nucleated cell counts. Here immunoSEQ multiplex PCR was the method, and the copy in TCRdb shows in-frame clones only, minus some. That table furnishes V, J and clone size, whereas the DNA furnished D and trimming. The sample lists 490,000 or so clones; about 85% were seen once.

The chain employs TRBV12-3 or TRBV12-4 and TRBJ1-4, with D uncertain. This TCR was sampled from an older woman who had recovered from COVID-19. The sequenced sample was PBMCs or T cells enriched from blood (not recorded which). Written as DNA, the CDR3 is TGTGCCAGCAGTCCACGGGCTAATGAAAAACTGTTTTTT. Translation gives CASSPRANEKLFF.